The source of this T cell receptor (beta chain) is a study of shared clonotypes between healthy human individuals. Findings and limits, study-wide: In general, naive subsets displayed greater estimated richness than memory subsets did. In contrast to clonotypes shared by all four donors, non-shared clonotypes had lower generation probabilities.

CD45RO-negative CD8 cells positively selected for CCR7 made up the naive population, which excluded terminally differentiated effector memory CD45RA+ cells. Deep was the level used in running the assay. Source study methods: With immunoSEQ giving junction-only sequences and no quality scores, filtering differed. Clones were sequenced by immunoSEQ multiplex PCR, and TCRdb holds only the in-frame ones, with some missing. V and J calls and clone size are given by that table; D and trimming were obtained from the DNA. The data contain about 2 million clones, less than 95% of them seen just once; the ten biggest clones take up around 1.1%. As regards this clone: Its antigen is as yet unknown.

The CDR3 is 14 residues long. J gave up 2 bases and V 6 bases, and 7 bases lay outside the gene matches. Looked up from germline, CDR1 is MDHEN and CDR2 is SYDVKM. Sequenced material: naive CD8+ T cells sorted from blood. The sequence was obtained from a man younger than 35 in good health. The rearrangement links TRBV28 to TRBJ2-7; TRBD1 matches at 7 bases. As DNA, the CDR3 is TGTGCCAGCAGCATACAGGGGTTGACCTACGAGCAGTACTTC. Residues: CASSIQGLTYEQYF.